One sample yielded the 10 T cell receptor beta chains listed below, sequenced in a study of shared clonotypes between healthy human individuals. Here immunoSEQ multiplex PCR was the method, and the copy in TCRdb shows in-frame clones only, minus some. The sample holds a few hundred thousand clones, around 81% seen once. Input material: PBMCs. These receptors were obtained from a woman in her forties in good health. Some clones in this sample may be carry-over from other donors' samples.

The CDR3 sequence is CASSDRHYGYTF. CDR3 sequence (DNA): TGTGCCAGCAGTGACCGACACTATGGCTACACCTTC. The rearrangement uses TRBV6-1 and TRBJ1-2; D is unclear. CDR1 and CDR2 (germline): MNHNS, SASEGT. Trimming left V 3 bases short and J 3 bases short, with 5 bases between. The CDR3 runs 12 residues.

The rearrangement joins TRBV6-6 to TRBJ2-5; D is possibly TRBD1 (6 bases). This CDR3 has 13 residues. Germline V gives CDR1 MNHNY, CDR2 SVGAGI (reference sequence). The ends were cut back, 5 bases at V and 5 bases at J, with 12 bases in the middle. The CDR3 reads CASSAPRGETQYF. The CDR3 DNA sequence: TGTGCCAGCAGTGCCCCGAGGGGGGAGACCCAGTACTTC.

The rearrangement uses TRBV6-5 and TRBJ2-1; a possible D gene is TRBD1 (6 bases). The CDR3 loop spans 15 amino acids. Trimming removed 5 bases at V and 0 bases at J, with 11 bases between. Germline V gives CDR1 MNHEY, CDR2 SVGAGI. The CDR3 loop is CASSTGFRSYNEQFF. CDR3 nucleotides: TGTGCCAGCAGTACAGGGTTCCGCTCCTACAATGAGCAGTTCTTC.

This clone appeared a few times. This chain uses TRBV29-1 with TRBJ2-7, with 10 bases aligning to TRBD2. The germline gives CDR1 SQVTM, CDR2 ANQGSEA. The ends lost 4 bases at V and 5 bases at J; junction bases unmatched: 5. This CDR3 contains 13 residues. The CDR3 loop is CSVAEREGHEQYF. The CDR3 nucleotides are TGCAGCGTTGCGGAGCGGGAGGGACACGAGCAGTACTTC.

This chain links TRBV5-1 with TRBJ2-5; TRBD2 matches 11 bases. The V gene's germline CDR1 is SGHRS and CDR2 YFSETQ. This CDR3 is built from 16 residues. V was clipped by 4 bases and J by 5 bases; unmatched bases: 10. The CDR3 loop is CASSHGTSGWSETQYF. Written as DNA, the CDR3 is TGCGCCAGCAGCCACGGGACTAGCGGCTGGTCGGAGACCCAGTACTTC.

The chain recombines TRBV18 with TRBJ2-7; 9 positions agree with TRBD2. CDR3 length: 17 residues. The V and J ends lost 5 bases and 5 bases, in that order; junction bases with no gene match: 16. Germline-derived CDR1 and CDR2 are KGHSH and LQKENI. CDR3 loop: CASSAQSVFASGNEQYF. CDR3 nucleotide sequence: TGTGCCAGCTCAGCTCAGAGCGTCTTCGCTAGCGGGAACGAGCAGTACTTC. The whole variable domain, remainder taken from reference TRBV18 and TRBJ2-7, is NAGVMQNPRHLVRRRGQEARLRCSPMKGHSHVYWYRQLPEEGLKFMVYLQKENIIDESGMPKERFSAEFPKEGPSILRIQQVVRGDSAAYFCASSAQSVFASGNEQYFGPGTRLTVT.

This chain uses TRBV5-4 with TRBJ1-1; D is uncertain. The length of the CDR3 is 14 residues. The germline V and J ends were trimmed by 3 bases and 7 bases, with 16 bases remaining between them. Germline CDR1 and CDR2: SGHNT and YYREEE (reference sequence). The CDR3 reads CASSSDAFGFEAFF. In DNA form, the CDR3 reads TGTGCCAGCAGCTCGGACGCCTTTGGGTTTGAAGCTTTCTTT.

V gene TRBV5-4 combines with J gene TRBJ2-7; D unresolved. The CDR3 sequence is 14 residues long. The V end lost 0 bases, the J end lost 0 bases, and 7 bases lay between the germline ends. Per germline, CDR1 SGHNT and CDR2 YYREEE (reference sequence). CDR3 loop: CASSLGQNSYEQYF. The CDR3 DNA follows: TGTGCCAGCAGCTTGGGGCAGAACTCCTACGAGCAGTACTTC.

A single count supports this clone. The chain is built from TRBV11-3 and TRBJ2-2, with D unresolved. Trimming shortened V by 0 bases and J by 5 bases, and 7 bases separated the two germline ends. This CDR3 region has 14 residues. Germline CDR1 SGHNT, CDR2 YENEEA. This CDR3 reads CASSLDLQTGELFF. CDR3 DNA: TGTGCCAGCAGCTTAGATCTACAGACCGGGGAGCTGTTTTTT.

The chain uses TRBV10-1 and TRBJ2-3; D gene unclear. V lost 10 bases and J lost 6, with 20 bases in between. This CDR3 is built from 14 residues. CDR1 WNHNN and CDR2 SYGVQD come from the germline V gene (reference sequence). The chain's CDR3 is CATKGPKELDTQYF. CDR3 sequence (DNA): TGCGCCACCAAAGGACCGAAAGAGTTGGATACGCAGTATTTT.